These 22 T cell receptor beta chains came from one sample sequenced in a study of T cells in severe cutaneous drug reactions. The donors had carbamazepine-induced Stevens-Johnson syndrome or toxic epidermal necrolysis. The iRepertoire multiplex PCR system with TCR subtype-specific primers built both bulk and single-cell libraries. TCRdb re-called the multiplex PCR reads and catalogs CDR3 proteins one per entry, DNA excluded. This sample's table reports more than 20,000 distinct CDR3 sequences. The sample comprised PBMCs. The receptors were gathered from a human donor with toxic epidermal necrolysis, a severe cutaneous drug reaction.

This rearrangement joins TRBV5-6 to TRBJ2-7; TCRdb proposes TRBD1, but this gene call is untestable without DNA. The CDR3 runs to 15 residues. In germline, CDR1 is SGHDT, CDR2 YYEEEE. The CDR3 protein is CASSSRSWGPYEQYF.

This chain connects TRBV28 to TRBJ1-1; TCRdb calls TRBD1, which cannot be checked without DNA. CDR3 length equals 11 residues. Germline loops: CDR1 MDHEN, CDR2 SYDVKM. The CDR3 protein is CASRRGPEAFF. The full variable domain, its missing parts supplied by reference TRBV28 and TRBJ1-1, is DVKVTQSSRYLVKRTGEKVFLECVQDMDHENMFWYRQDPGLGLRLIYFSYDVKMKEKGDIPEGYSVSREKKERFSLILESASTNQTSMYLCASRRGPEAFFGQGTRLTVV.

This chain connects TRBV20-1 to TRBJ2-7; no DNA is available, so the TRBD1 call from TCRdb remains unchecked. This CDR3 region has 12 residues. CDR1 is DFQATT and CDR2 is SNEGSKA in the germline V gene (reference sequence). The CDR3 loop reads CSATRERGEQYF.

This clonotype is labeled medium-sized based on frequency. This chain connects TRBV6-5 to TRBJ2-1; no DNA is available, so the TRBD2 call from TCRdb remains unchecked. Germline lookup yields CDR1 MNHEY and CDR2 SVGAGI. This CDR3 is built from 17 residues. CDR3 residues: CASSLMGLAGAYNEQFF.

The chain couples TRBV29-1 to TRBJ1-2; TCRdb returns TRBD1, unconfirmable since there is no DNA. The CDR3 is made up of 12 amino acids. Per the germline V gene, CDR1 is SQVTM and CDR2 is ANQGSEA. CDR3 sequence reads: CSVADRGYGYTF. Drawing the rest from reference TRBV29-1 and TRBJ1-2, the complete variable domain is SAVISQKPSRDICQRGTSLTIQCQVDSQVTMMFWYRQQPGQSLTLIATANQGSEATYESGFVIDKFPISRPNLTFSTLTVSNMSPEDSSIYLCSVADRGYGYTFGSGTRLTVV.

The chain is built from TRBV10-3 and TRBJ2-5; checking the TCRdb D call of TRBD1 is not possible without DNA. The CDR3 spans 14 residues. Germline V gives CDR1 ENHRY, CDR2 SYGVKD. This chain's CDR3 is CAISGQGRQETQYF.

The chain combines TRBV14 with TRBJ1-1; there is no DNA to check the TCRdb D call of TRBD1. The CDR3 spans 13 residues. Per germline, CDR1 SGHDN and CDR2 FVKESK. The CDR3 reads CASSPGTAHEAFF.

This rearrangement joins TRBV19 to TRBJ1-5. Germline V gene sequence: CDR1 LNHDA, CDR2 SQIVND (reference sequence). This CDR3 has 15 amino acids. The CDR3: CASSIQEISNQPQHF.

In terms of frequency, this clonotype is medium-sized. This chain's CDR3 is CASNRQSYSNQPQHF. The chain employs TRBV2 and TRBJ1-5; TCRdb names TRBD1, which stays unverified in the absence of DNA. Per germline, CDR1 SNHLY and CDR2 FYNNEI. The CDR3 runs to 15 residues. Variable domain in full (rest from reference TRBV2 and TRBJ1-5): EPEVTQTPSHQVTQMGQEVILRCVPISNHLYFYWYRQILGQKVEFLVSFYNNEISEKSEIFDDQFSVERPDGSNFTLKIRSTKLEDSAMYFCASNRQSYSNQPQHFGDGTRLSIL.

This clonotype registers medium-sized by frequency. This chain joins TRBV6-1 and TRBJ1-5. The CDR3 runs to 11 residues. Germline CDR1 reads MNHNS; CDR2 reads SASEGT. The CDR3 is CASSEDQPQHF.

The chain couples TRBV20-1 to TRBJ2-7; TCRdb gives TRBD2 as the D gene, but with no DNA this cannot be confirmed. Germline V gene lookup returns CDR1 DFQATT and CDR2 SNEGSKA (reference sequence). CDR3 length: 17 amino acids. CDR3 amino acids: CSARDSLSAGSSYEQYF.

This clonotype is classed as medium-sized by frequency. J is TRBJ2-7 and V is TRBV6-6; TCRdb indicates TRBD2, and absent DNA this call remains unverified. The CDR3 sequence is 15 residues long. Germline lookup yields CDR1 MNHNY and CDR2 SVGAGI (reference sequence). This CDR3 reads CASSPLAGGPSEQYF.

The chain joins TRBV29-1 to TRBJ2-3; TCRdb designates TRBD2, a call that cannot be tested without DNA. The CDR3 runs 14 residues. The germline gives CDR1 SQVTM, CDR2 ANQGSEA. The CDR3 region is CSVVVRGFTDTQYF.

This clonotype is labeled medium-sized based on frequency. This rearrangement joins TRBV6-5 to TRBJ2-3; the D gene TCRdb calls, TRBD2, cannot be checked with no DNA. This CDR3 has 15 residues. Germline loops: CDR1 MNHEY, CDR2 SVGAGI. This chain's CDR3 is CASSYSGSSADTQYF.

The genes are TRBV7-2 and TRBJ1-3; TCRdb calls TRBD1, which cannot be checked without DNA. This CDR3 spans 15 amino acids. Germline V gene lookup returns CDR1 SGHTA and CDR2 FQGNSA. CDR3 sequence reads: CASSLVAGVGNTIYF.

V is TRBV6-2 or TRBV6-3 and J is TRBJ1-1; absent DNA, TCRdb's TRBD1 call cannot be checked. The CDR3 length is 13 residues. Germline loops: CDR1 MNHEY, CDR2 SVGEGT. Here the CDR3 reads CASSYPGIAEAFF.

The rearrangement joins TRBV24-1 to TRBJ2-5; no DNA is available, so the TRBD2 call from TCRdb remains unchecked. The CDR3 runs to 13 residues. Germline V CDR1 and CDR2: KGHDR, SFDVKD. The CDR3: CAASLGEQETQYF.

The chain links TRBV25-1 to TRBJ2-1; TCRdb proposes TRBD2, but this gene call is untestable without DNA. CDR3 length: 17 residues. The germline V gene has CDR1 MGHDK and CDR2 SYGVNS. The CDR3: CASSDPTSESSYNEQFF.

The gene calls are TRBV6-1 and TRBJ1-3; TCRdb reports TRBD1, a call that lacks DNA to check it against. This CDR3 is 15 amino acids long. Per the germline V gene, CDR1 is MNHNS and CDR2 is SASEGT. The CDR3 is CASSEDRTPGNTIYF.

This chain joins TRBV9 and TRBJ2-5. The germline CDR1 and CDR2 sequences are SGDLS and YYNGEE. The CDR3 totals 15 residues. The CDR3 sequence: CASSVGTEDQETQYF.

The chain has TRBV28 and TRBJ1-5; TCRdb names TRBD1, which stays unverified in the absence of DNA. Germline V gene lookup returns CDR1 MDHEN and CDR2 SYDVKM. This CDR3 spans 13 amino acids. The CDR3 here is CASSVHRVQPQHF.

V gene TRBV20-1 combines with J gene TRBJ2-7. CDR1 is DFQATT and CDR2 is SNEGSKA in the germline V gene (reference sequence). CDR3 length: 13 residues. The CDR3 region is CSAYREILAEQYF.